Detailed here is one TCR beta chain. This clonotype is medium-sized (0.01 to 0.1%) in terms of sample share. The antigen it recognizes is unknown. No qualities accompany the bases; no much larger clone lies one base away. This record comes from a study of immune reconstitution after stem cell transplant in scleroderma (dated by TCRdb to about 2017). The library was generated by RT-PCR. The instrument given in TCRdb is Illumina MiSeq. TCRdb reanalyzed the raw reads on its own, using fastp at Q25 for trimming and MiXCR for clone calling, and kept in-frame beta chains. Each entry merges the rows of one CDR3 protein and shows their most common DNA and genes. The sample profile shows some 2,200 distinct CDR3 sequences; about 7% of them were found once. Around 12% of the sample belongs to the ten largest clones. The CDR3 sequence holds 14 residues, the cysteine and phenylalanine included. Of all the DNA, just the CDR3 is kept, 42 bases in frame from base 1. For this chain, trimming is 5 bases at the V end and 6 bases at the J end, and the number of junction bases without a gene match is 3.

This TCR was recovered from a male donor with systemic sclerosis. Sample collection occurred before or after autologous hematopoietic stem cell transplantation (not recorded which). The sequence is built from TRBV12-3 or TRBV12-4 and TRBJ2-5, with 13 central nucleotides matching TRBD2. Here is the DNA: TGTGCCAGCAGTCGACTAGCGGGGGGAAAGACCCAGTACTTC. This encodes CASSRLAGGKTQYF.